The 2 T cell receptor beta chains reported below all come from one sample, sequenced in a study of blood T cell repertoires in COVID-19. TCRdb's table, derived via immunoSEQ multiplex PCR, lists solely in-frame clones and lacks some. The sample carries approximately 81,000 clones, approximately 82% recorded once. Sequencing was carried out using peripheral blood. The receptors were gathered from a human donor in a cohort sampled during active COVID-19.

The chain carries TRBV7-8 and TRBJ1-5; D may be TRBD1 (5 bases). CDR3 length: 18 residues. Germline V gene lookup returns CDR1 SGHVS and CDR2 FQNEAQ. Trimming removed 0 bases at V and 0 bases at J, with 15 bases between. This CDR3 is CASSLAYFVTDSNQPQHF. The CDR3 DNA follows: TGTGCCAGCAGCTTAGCGTATTTCGTGACAGATAGCAATCAGCCCCAGCATTTT.

This clone was seen once. The chain uses TRBV11-2 and TRBJ1-2; the D is unclear. V was shortened by 0 bases and J by 4 bases, with 9 bases between the two germline ends. Germline V gene lookup returns CDR1 SGHAT and CDR2 FQNNGV. CDR3 length: 14 residues. CDR3 DNA: TGTGCCAGCAGCTTAGAACAGCGGCTCTATGGCTACACCTTC. Translated, it gives CASSLEQRLYGYTF.